The sample holds many counts of the clone carrying this T cell receptor (beta chain). No antigen is known for it. V shed 1 base and J 3 bases; nucleotides not matched to a gene: 4. In germline, CDR1 is MNHEY, CDR2 SVGEGT. The CDR3 loop spans 15 amino acids. Time point specified: newly diagnosed GD, antithyroid drugs for less than 3 months. PBMC RNA was the source of the TCR library. Arm-PCR of CDR3 regions and iRepertoire HTBI primers were the basis on which TCR beta libraries were built. MiXCR, applied by TCRdb to the multiplex PCR reads, yields one record per CDR3 protein. The sample holds about 240,000 distinct CDR3 sequences; 20% are singletons and the top ten take over 11%. These data are taken from a study of regulatory T cells in long-lasting Graves disease. Study conclusions and caveats: Peripheral blood was the sole material, not thyroid tissue. TRBV28 was favored in persistent disease, as were TRBJ1-2 and TRBJ2-5.

The origin of this receptor is a female donor with Graves disease. The chain recombines TRBV6-2 or TRBV6-3 with TRBJ2-7; 9 bases match TRBD1. Sequences were derived from peripheral blood mononuclear cells (PBMCs), sampled at new diagnosis, from a patient treated with antithyroid drugs. The CDR3 DNA reads as TGTGCCAGCAGTTACTGGGGGACAGGGCACTACGAGCAGTACTTC. Its translation: CASSYWGTGHYEQYF.